Shown below are 8 T cell receptor beta chains from a single sample sequenced in a study of PD-1 blockade in mismatch repair-deficient tumors. Libraries were prepared by immunoSEQ multiplex PCR; TCRdb keeps only in-frame clonotypes and omits some of them. The repertoire consists of under 15,000 clones, with around 83% occurring once and the leading ten covering under 2%. The source material was PBMCs, sampled approximately 14 weeks after starting pembrolizumab. The origin of the receptors is an adult with mismatch repair-deficient cancer.

This chain links TRBV28 with TRBJ2-2; maybe TRBD1 (5 bases). Germline V gene data show CDR1 as MDHEN and CDR2 as SYDVKM. V was pared by 6 bases and J by 0 bases, with 5 bases between. CDR3 length: 13 residues. CDR3 region: CASRTANTGELFF. In nucleotides, the CDR3 is TGTGCCAGCAGGACAGCGAACACCGGGGAGCTGTTTTTT.

This sequence joins TRBV23-1 and TRBJ2-1; tentative D call: TRBD1 (6 bases). TRBV23-1 counts as an open reading frame of uncertain function. The germline V and J ends were trimmed by 1 base and 8 bases, with 18 bases remaining between them. The CDR3 covers 16 residues. The CDR3 DNA reads TGCGCCAGCAGTCAATTCCGCCGGGGACACCTTTATGAGCAGTTCTTC. This gives the protein CASSQFRRGHLYEQFF.

For the CDR3, the DNA is TGTGCCAGCAGCTTGGAGGTGGTGGATACGCAGTATTTT. Translated: CASSLEVVDTQYF. The rearrangement links TRBV13 to TRBJ2-3; D perhaps matches TRBD2 (5 bases). The CDR3 has 13 residues. Germline V lookup: CDR1 PRHDT, CDR2 FYEKMQ (reference sequence). Trimming shortened V by 3 bases and J by 6 bases, and 10 bases separated the two germline ends.

The V gene is TRBV7-3, the J gene TRBJ1-3; D unresolved. CDR1 and CDR2 (germline): SGHTA, FQGTGA. V dropped 5 bases and J dropped 3 bases, with 11 bases sitting between them. This CDR3 has 14 residues. This CDR3 reads CASSLQTGGNTIYF. The CDR3 DNA reads TGTGCCAGCAGCCTCCAAACGGGTGGAAACACCATATATTTT.

This rearrangement joins TRBV5-1 to TRBJ2-5; D unresolved. CDR1 SGHRS and CDR2 YFSETQ come from the germline V gene. CDR3 length: 15 amino acids. Trimming removed 0 bases at V and 2 bases at J, with 11 bases between. In nucleotides, the CDR3 is TGCGCCAGCAGCTTGGCTTTGGCAGATCAAGAGACCCAGTACTTC. The encoded protein is CASSLALADQETQYF.

This sequence joins TRBV30 and TRBJ2-3; no firm D call. V was pared by 5 bases and J by 1 base, with 16 bases between. The CDR3 has 15 residues. Germline loops: CDR1 GTSNPN, CDR2 SVGIG (reference sequence). CDR3 protein: CAWGSYGLRTDTQYF. CDR3 coding DNA: TGTGCCTGGGGTTCATACGGGTTACGCACAGATACGCAGTATTTT.

The chain links TRBV27 to TRBJ2-1; weak D call: TRBD1 (7 bases). Trimming stripped 4 bases from V and 10 bases from J, with 20 bases between. The CDR3 has 15 residues. Germline assignment: CDR1 MNHEY and CDR2 SMNVEV (reference sequence). The DNA for the CDR3 is TGTGCCAGCAGTTCTCATAGCTACAGGGGAGGAGAGCAGTTCTTC. Translation gives CASSSHSYRGGEQFF.

The chain joins TRBV2 to TRBJ1-5, with 10 positions matching TRBD1. The length of the CDR3 is 15 residues. Germline V gene lookup returns CDR1 SNHLY and CDR2 FYNNEI. V lost 5 bases and J lost 2; bases outside the gene matches: 3. Written as DNA, the CDR3 is TGTGCCAGCAGTCCCGGGACAGGGGGCAATCAGCCCCAGCATTTT. The encoded protein is CASSPGTGGNQPQHF. Supplemented by reference TRBV2 and TRBJ1-5, the full variable domain reads EPEVTQTPSHQVTQMGQEVILRCVPISNHLYFYWYRQILGQKVEFLVSFYNNEISEKSEIFDDQFSVERPDGSNFTLKIRSTKLEDSAMYFCASSPGTGGNQPQHFGDGTRLSIL.